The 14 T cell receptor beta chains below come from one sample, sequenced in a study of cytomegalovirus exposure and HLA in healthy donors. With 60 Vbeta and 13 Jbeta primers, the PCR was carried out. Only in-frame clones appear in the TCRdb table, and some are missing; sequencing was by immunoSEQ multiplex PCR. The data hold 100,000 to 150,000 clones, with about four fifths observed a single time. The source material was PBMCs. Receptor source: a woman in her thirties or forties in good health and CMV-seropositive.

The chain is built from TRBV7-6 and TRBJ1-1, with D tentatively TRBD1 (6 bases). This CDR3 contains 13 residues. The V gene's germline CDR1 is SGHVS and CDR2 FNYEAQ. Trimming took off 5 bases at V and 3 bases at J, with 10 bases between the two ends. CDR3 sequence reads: CASSGNRDTEAFF. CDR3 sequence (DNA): TGTGCCAGCAGCGGCAACAGGGACACTGAAGCTTTCTTT.

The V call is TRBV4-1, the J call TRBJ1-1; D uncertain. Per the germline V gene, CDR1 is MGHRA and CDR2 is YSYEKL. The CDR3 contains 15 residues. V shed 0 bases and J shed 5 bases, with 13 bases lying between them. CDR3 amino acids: CASSQESPMRTEAFF. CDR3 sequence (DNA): TGCGCCAGCAGCCAAGAGAGTCCAATGAGGACTGAAGCTTTCTTT.

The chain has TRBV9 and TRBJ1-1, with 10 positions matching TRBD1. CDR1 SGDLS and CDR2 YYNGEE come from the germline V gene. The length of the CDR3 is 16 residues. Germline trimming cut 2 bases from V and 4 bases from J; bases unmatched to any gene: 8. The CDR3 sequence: CASSVGDRGGGTEAFF. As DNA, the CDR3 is TGTGCCAGCAGCGTTGGGGACAGGGGTGGTGGCACTGAAGCTTTCTTT.

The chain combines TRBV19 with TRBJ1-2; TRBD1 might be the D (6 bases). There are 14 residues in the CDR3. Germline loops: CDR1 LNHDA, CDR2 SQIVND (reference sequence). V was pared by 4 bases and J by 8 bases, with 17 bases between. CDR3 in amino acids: CASSTNREIGGYTF. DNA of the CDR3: TGTGCCAGTAGTACGAACAGGGAAATTGGGGGCTACACCTTC.

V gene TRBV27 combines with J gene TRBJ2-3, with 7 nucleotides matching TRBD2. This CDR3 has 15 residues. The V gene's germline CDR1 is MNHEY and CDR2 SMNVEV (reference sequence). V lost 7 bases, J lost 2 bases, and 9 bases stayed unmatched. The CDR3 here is CASMNPREYTDTQYF. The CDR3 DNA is TGTGCCAGCATGAATCCGCGGGAGTACACAGATACGCAGTATTTT.

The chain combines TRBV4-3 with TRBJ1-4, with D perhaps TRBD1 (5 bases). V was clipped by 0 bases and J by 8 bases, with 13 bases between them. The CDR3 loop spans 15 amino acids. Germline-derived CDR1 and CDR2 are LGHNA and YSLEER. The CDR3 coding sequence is TGCGCCAGCAGCCAAGAGAAGGGGATGGGGGAAAAACTGTTTTTT. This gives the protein CASSQEKGMGEKLFF.

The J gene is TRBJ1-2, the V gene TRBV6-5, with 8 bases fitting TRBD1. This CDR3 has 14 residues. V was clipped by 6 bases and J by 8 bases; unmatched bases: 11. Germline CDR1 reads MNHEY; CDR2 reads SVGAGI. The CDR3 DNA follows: TGTGCCAGCAGCACGGACAGGGTGGTGGGCGGCTACACCTTC. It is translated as CASSTDRVVGGYTF.

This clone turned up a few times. The CDR3 loop is CASSSLFSYNEQFF. In DNA, the CDR3 is TGCGCCAGCAGCTCTCTGTTCTCCTACAATGAGCAGTTCTTC. The V call is TRBV4-1, the J call TRBJ2-1; no clear D. CDR1 is MGHRA, CDR2 YSYEKL, per germline. The V end lost 5 bases, the J end lost 0 bases, and 8 bases lay between the germline ends. There are 14 residues in the CDR3.

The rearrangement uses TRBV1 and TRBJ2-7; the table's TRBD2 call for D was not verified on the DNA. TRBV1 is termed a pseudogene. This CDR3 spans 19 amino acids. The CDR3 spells CTSSQGGASGRSPYYEQYF. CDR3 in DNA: TGCACCAGCAGCCAAGGGGGTGCTAGCGGGAGATCTCCCTACTACGAGCAGTACTTC.

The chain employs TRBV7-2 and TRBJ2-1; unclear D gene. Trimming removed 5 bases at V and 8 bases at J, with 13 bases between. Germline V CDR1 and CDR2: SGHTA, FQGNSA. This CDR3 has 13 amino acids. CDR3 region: CASSPSRLDEQFF. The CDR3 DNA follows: TGTGCCAGCAGCCCGTCGCGGCTGGATGAGCAGTTCTTC.

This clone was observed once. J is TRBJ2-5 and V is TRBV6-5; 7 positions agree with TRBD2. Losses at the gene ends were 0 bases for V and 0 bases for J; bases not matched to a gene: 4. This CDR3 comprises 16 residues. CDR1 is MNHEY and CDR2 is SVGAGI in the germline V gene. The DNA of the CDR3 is TGTGCCAGCAGTTACTCTGCCCTAGCGGACCAAGAGACCCAGTACTTC. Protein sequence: CASSYSALADQETQYF.

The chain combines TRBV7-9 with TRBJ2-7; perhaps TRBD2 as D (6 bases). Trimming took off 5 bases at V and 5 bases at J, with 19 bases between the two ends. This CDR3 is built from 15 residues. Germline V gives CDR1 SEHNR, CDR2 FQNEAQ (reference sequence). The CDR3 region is CASSPPNIGRHEQYF. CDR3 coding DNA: TGTGCCAGCAGCCCACCCAATATAGGGAGGCACGAGCAGTACTTC.

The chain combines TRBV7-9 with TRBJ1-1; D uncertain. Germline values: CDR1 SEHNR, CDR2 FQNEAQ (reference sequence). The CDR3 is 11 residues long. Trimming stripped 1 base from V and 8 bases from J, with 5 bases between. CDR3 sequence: CASSLGGEAFF. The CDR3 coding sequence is TGTGCCAGCAGCTTAGGAGGGGAAGCTTTCTTT.

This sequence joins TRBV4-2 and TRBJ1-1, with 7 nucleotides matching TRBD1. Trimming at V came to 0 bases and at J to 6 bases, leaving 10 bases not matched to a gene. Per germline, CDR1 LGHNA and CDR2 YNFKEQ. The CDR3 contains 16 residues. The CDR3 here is CASSQDMDRLLSEAFF. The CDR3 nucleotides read TGTGCCAGCAGCCAAGACATGGACAGGTTGCTGTCTGAAGCTTTCTTT.